Below, 24 T cell receptor beta chains from the same sample are listed, as sequenced in a study of Graves' ophthalmopathy and Graves' hyperthyroidism. The TCR beta CDR3 regions underwent amplification from RNA transcripts. HTBI primers served in a first-round RT-PCR, which a second-round multiplex PCR followed. Each CDR3 protein gets one entry after TCRdb re-called the multiplex PCR reads with MiXCR. This table holds 650,000 to 900,000 distinct CDR3 sequences, 40% found once. The material sequenced was peripheral blood. The source of these receptors is an adult man with Graves' ophthalmopathy.

As regards this clonotype: A much bigger clone sits one base away, suggesting this may be a read error. The chain combines TRBV25-1 with TRBJ2-2; perhaps D is TRBD1 or TRBD2 (6 bases each). This CDR3 has 16 amino acids. Looked up from germline, CDR1 is MGHDK and CDR2 is SYGVNS. The CDR3 loop is CASSDGGQTYTGELLF. The CDR3 region has the DNA TGTGCCAGTAGTGACGGGGGCCAAACGTACACCGGGGAGCTGCTTTTT.

This chain joins TRBV15 and TRBJ2-7; D possibly corresponds to TRBD2 (6 bases). The CDR3 consists of 15 residues. The V and J ends lost 0 bases and 6 bases respectively, with 15 bases between them. Germline V gene sequence: CDR1 LNHNV, CDR2 YYDKDF (reference sequence). The CDR3 DNA is TGTGCCACCAGCAGAGATATCGGGAGACCTCGCGAGCAGTACTTC. Residues: CATSRDIGRPREQYF.

Turning to this clonotype: The missing conserved phenylalanine or tryptophan at the end of this CDR3 makes a read error likely. For the CDR3, the DNA is TGCGCCAGCAGCCAGTCCAGGGGCTCGGCTGAAGCTTTCCTT. Its protein is CASSQSRGSAEAFL. J is TRBJ1-1 and V is TRBV7-2; maybe TRBD1 (6 bases). Germline V gives CDR1 SGHTA, CDR2 FQGNSA. The CDR3 contains 14 residues.

The table lists this clonotype with a few counts. The genes are TRBV7-9 and TRBJ2-7, with 8 bases identical to TRBD1. Germline loops: CDR1 SEHNR, CDR2 FQNEAQ (reference sequence). This CDR3 comprises 17 residues. Losses at the gene ends were 1 base for V and 4 bases for J; bases not matched to a gene: 12. CDR3: CASSLGQDAGGSYEQYF. CDR3 bases: TGTGCCAGCAGCTTAGGACAGGATGCAGGGGGCTCTTACGAGCAGTACTTC.

This clonotype has only a few counts. The chain joins TRBV27 to TRBJ2-5, with 8 bases identical to TRBD2. V was pared by 4 bases and J by 1 base, with 11 bases of the junction left unmatched. The CDR3 is 17 amino acids. Germline V CDR1 and CDR2: MNHEY, SMNVEV (reference sequence). CDR3 nucleotides: TGTGCCAGCAGTTCGCCGACTAGCGCCCCCCCCCAAGAGACCCAGTACTTC. Amino acids: CASSSPTSAPPQETQYF.

V gene TRBV10-3 combines with J gene TRBJ1-2; 7 nucleotides match TRBD1. V gave up 8 bases and J gave up 4 bases; unmatched junction bases: 13. CDR3 size: 15 residues. Germline lookup yields CDR1 ENHRY and CDR2 SYGVKD. The CDR3 DNA follows: TGTGCCATCGGAACAGGGGCAAACTATGGCTATGGCTACACCTTC. Protein product: CAIGTGANYGYGYTF.

The V and J genes are TRBV14 and TRBJ1-1; no firm D call. The germline V gene encodes CDR1 SGHDN and CDR2 FVKESK. V lost 0 bases and J lost 4, with 9 bases in between. The CDR3 length is 14 residues. CDR3 nucleotide sequence: TGTGCCAGCAGCCAAGATACGGGGAGCACTGAAGCTTTCTTT. As protein: CASSQDTGSTEAFF.

This chain links TRBV11-1 with TRBJ2-6, with unresolved D. The CDR3 contains 14 residues. Germline assignment: CDR1 SGHAT and CDR2 FQDESV (reference sequence). The V gene lost 11 bases and the J gene lost 0 bases, with 11 bases spanning the gap. CDR3 residues: CAWSVGSGANVLTF. The CDR3 DNA reads TGTGCCTGGAGTGTTGGCTCTGGGGCCAACGTCCTGACTTTC.

V usage is TRBV29-1 and J usage is TRBJ2-7; TRBD1 might be the D (6 bases). V was clipped by 8 bases and J by 2 bases, with 13 bases between them. The CDR3 is made up of 12 amino acids. The germline V gene has CDR1 SQVTM and CDR2 ANQGSEA. The CDR3 here is CSSQRGTYEQYF. CDR3 bases: TGCAGCAGCCAAAGGGGGACCTACGAGCAGTACTTC.

The chain is built from TRBV24-1 and TRBJ2-3; D remains unclear. Germline values: CDR1 KGHDR, CDR2 SFDVKD. The CDR3 is 15 residues long. Trimming pared 2 bases from V and 0 bases from J, leaving 8 bases between. This CDR3 reads CATSDYRTSTDTQYF. In DNA, the CDR3 is TGTGCCACCAGTGATTATCGGACGAGCACAGATACGCAGTATTTT.

This clonotype was found many times. This rearrangement joins TRBV2 to TRBJ1-2; D is perhaps TRBD1 (5 bases). The CDR3 is made up of 13 amino acids. Germline values: CDR1 SNHLY, CDR2 FYNNEI. V shed 5 bases and J shed 4 bases, with 11 bases lying between them. The CDR3 DNA reads TGTGCCAGCAGTCGACAGAGTTCCTATGGCTACACCTTC. It translates to CASSRQSSYGYTF. Full variable domain (outside the CDR3, taken from reference TRBV2 and TRBJ1-2): EPEVTQTPSHQVTQMGQEVILRCVPISNHLYFYWYRQILGQKVEFLVSFYNNEISEKSEIFDDQFSVERPDGSNFTLKIRSTKLEDSAMYFCASSRQSSYGYTFGSGTRLTVV.

At least ten counts were recorded for this clonotype. The rearrangement uses TRBV5-5 and TRBJ1-5, with unresolved D. Deletions cut 0 bases from V and 5 bases from J, with 6 bases between. The CDR3 is 13 amino acids. The germline V gene encodes CDR1 SGHKS and CDR2 YYEKEE (reference sequence). The CDR3 loop is CASSLDPYQPQHF. The DNA of the CDR3 is TGTGCCAGCAGCTTGGATCCCTATCAGCCCCAGCATTTT.

This clonotype appeared many times. This chain links TRBV29-1 with TRBJ1-5; D may be TRBD1 (5 bases). The CDR3 contains 16 residues. CDR1 and CDR2 from the germline V gene are SQVTM and ANQGSEA. V was clipped by 4 bases and J by 0 bases, with 16 bases between them. CDR3 DNA: TGCAGCGTTGGTTCTCCCCCGGGACGTAGCAATCAGCCCCAGCATTTT. It is translated as CSVGSPPGRSNQPQHF.

The chain combines TRBV20-1 with TRBJ2-5; D is perhaps TRBD2 (6 bases). The V end was cut by 1 base, the J end by 1 base, with 10 bases between. CDR1 is DFQATT and CDR2 is SNEGSKA in the germline V gene (reference sequence). The CDR3 is 14 amino acids. CDR3 nucleotide sequence: TGCAGTGCTAGAGTGGCGGGGATCCAAGAGACCCAGTACTTC. Amino acids: CSARVAGIQETQYF.

A note on this clonotype: Since the CDR3 does not end with the conserved phenylalanine or tryptophan, this likely comes from a read error. The J gene is TRBJ1-1, the V gene TRBV5-1, with D perhaps TRBD1 (5 bases). CDR1 and CDR2 (germline): SGHRS, YFSETQ. This CDR3 is built from 13 residues. The ends were cut back, 0 bases at V and 7 bases at J, with 10 bases in the middle. CDR3 DNA sequence: TGCGCCAGCAGCTTGGAAGGGGCGGATGAAGCTTTCTCT. Translation: CASSLEGADEAFS.

This clonotype was detected many times. The V call is TRBV24-1, the J call TRBJ2-5; possible D gene TRBD1, 6 bases. Trimming stripped 4 bases from V and 4 bases from J, with 12 bases between. The CDR3 length is 14 residues. Germline CDR1 and CDR2: KGHDR and SFDVKD. The CDR3 bases are TGTGCCACCAGTGACTGGGGGCGAAGAGAGACCCAGTACTTC. Residues: CATSDWGRRETQYF.

A few counts support this clonotype. The V call is TRBV6-1, the J call TRBJ1-4; TRBD1 matches at 7 bases. The V segment lost 6 bases and the J segment 8 bases; nucleotides outside the gene matches: 6. CDR3 length: 13 residues. Per the germline V gene, CDR1 is MNHNS and CDR2 is SASEGT. CDR3 sequence reads: CASSRDSGEKLFF. CDR3 DNA: TGTGCCAGCAGCCGGGACAGTGGAGAAAAACTGTTTTTT.

The chain couples TRBV29-1 to TRBJ1-2; possible D gene TRBD1, 5 bases. This CDR3 is 15 amino acids long. Germline V CDR1 and CDR2: SQVTM, ANQGSEA. V gave up 3 bases and J gave up 2 bases, with 16 bases separating them. CDR3: CSVDEQGQNNYGYTF. CDR3 nucleotide sequence: TGCAGCGTTGATGAGCAGGGCCAGAACAACTATGGCTACACCTTC.

A few counts support this clonotype. CDR3: CSARDLGRRYEQYF. The CDR3 bases are TGCAGTGCTAGAGATTTAGGCAGGAGATACGAGCAGTACTTC. The chain has TRBV20-1 and TRBJ2-7; D unclear. Between the trimmed V and J ends, which lost 0 bases and 4 bases, there was a span of 13 bases. CDR3 length: 14 amino acids. Germline-derived CDR1 and CDR2 are DFQATT and SNEGSKA (reference sequence).

This clonotype has a count of ten or more. This chain joins TRBV14 and TRBJ1-5, with D possibly TRBD1 on 5 matching bases. The CDR3 loop spans 13 amino acids. The V gene lost 0 bases and the J gene lost 9 bases, with 9 bases spanning the gap. The germline V gene encodes CDR1 SGHDN and CDR2 FVKESK. The CDR3 reads CASSQDFGGPQHF. The DNA for the CDR3 is TGTGCCAGCAGCCAAGACTTCGGGGGGCCCCAGCATTTT. The full variable domain, with the rest looked up from reference TRBV14 and TRBJ1-5, is EAGVTQFPSHSVIEKGQTVTLRCDPISGHDNLYWYRRVMGKEIKFLLHFVKESKQDESGMPNNRFLAERTGGTYSTLKVQPAELEDSGVYFCASSQDFGGPQHFGDGTRLSIL.

This clonotype has a handful of counts. V gene TRBV6-1 combines with J gene TRBJ1-2; D is ambiguous. This CDR3 spans 15 amino acids. The V end lost 1 base, the J end lost 7 bases, and 16 bases lay between the germline ends. The germline CDR1 and CDR2 sequences are MNHNS and SASEGT. As DNA, the CDR3 is TGTGCCAGCAGTGAAGTACTATACCTGGAGGTTGGCTACACCTTC. The encoded protein is CASSEVLYLEVGYTF.

On this clonotype: One end of the junction fails to match germline, which may point to a read error. The chain joins TRBV7-9 to TRBJ1-2; no reliable D call. This CDR3 is 13 amino acids long. CDR1 and CDR2 from the germline V gene are SEHNR and FQNEAQ (reference sequence). The DNA for the CDR3 is TGCGCCAGCAGCCAAGCCGAGAACTATGGCTACACCTTC. Its protein product is CASSQAENYGYTF.

This clonotype was counted once. The chain employs TRBV29-1 and TRBJ2-5, with D tentatively TRBD2 (7 bases). The CDR3 is made up of 14 amino acids. Germline assignment: CDR1 SQVTM and CDR2 ANQGSEA. The germline V and J ends were trimmed by 2 bases and 0 bases, with 10 bases remaining between them. CDR3 amino acids: CSVERGGYQETQYF. CDR3 coding DNA: TGCAGCGTTGAAAGGGGGGGGTACCAAGAGACCCAGTACTTC.

This clonotype was recorded at least ten times. This chain joins TRBV7-9 and TRBJ1-2, with D unresolved. Germline CDR1 is SEHNR and CDR2 is FQNEAQ (reference sequence). V was cut by 1 base and J by 1 base, with 7 bases left in between. CDR3 length equals 14 residues. The CDR3 is CASSLEGINYGYTF. CDR3 coding DNA: TGTGCCAGCAGCTTAGAGGGAATTAACTATGGCTACACCTTC.